One and the same sample provided the 3 T cell receptor beta chains below, sequenced in a study of CXCR3-negative and CXCR3-positive naive CD8 T cells. The study, taken as a whole, reports: More hydrophobic TRB CDR3s were found in CXCR3-positive naive cells than in CXCR3-negative naive cells.

With UMI labels, 5' RACE was used to prepare the TRB cDNA libraries. TCRdb re-called the 5' RACE reads and shows each CDR3 protein once, DNA omitted. This sample's clone table lists under 150,000 distinct CDR3 sequences. These TCRs' antigens remain unknown. The sequenced material came from naive CXCR3+ CD8+ T cells from blood. Subset meaning: CD45RO-CCR7+CD27+CD95- naive CD8+ T cells expressing CXCR3 (TNR3+). The receptor source for this set is a human donor in good health. Some clones in this sample may be carry-over from other donors' samples.

This chain connects TRBV7-9 to TRBJ1-2; absent DNA, TCRdb's TRBD1 call cannot be checked. In germline, CDR1 is SEHNR, CDR2 FQNEAQ (reference sequence). The CDR3 is 13 amino acids. The CDR3 loop is CASSETGTGGNTF.

This chain uses TRBV7-9 with TRBJ1-1; the D gene TCRdb calls, TRBD1, cannot be checked with no DNA. Looked up from germline, CDR1 is SEHNR and CDR2 is FQNEAQ (reference sequence). This CDR3 spans 17 amino acids. CDR3 region: CASSQIPGTGARTEAFF.

The V gene is TRBV6-5, the J gene TRBJ2-1; no DNA is available, so the TRBD1 call from TCRdb remains unchecked. CDR1 is MNHEY and CDR2 is SVGAGI in the germline V gene. This CDR3 has 17 residues. CDR3 region: CASSSPIIAGQGLEQFF.